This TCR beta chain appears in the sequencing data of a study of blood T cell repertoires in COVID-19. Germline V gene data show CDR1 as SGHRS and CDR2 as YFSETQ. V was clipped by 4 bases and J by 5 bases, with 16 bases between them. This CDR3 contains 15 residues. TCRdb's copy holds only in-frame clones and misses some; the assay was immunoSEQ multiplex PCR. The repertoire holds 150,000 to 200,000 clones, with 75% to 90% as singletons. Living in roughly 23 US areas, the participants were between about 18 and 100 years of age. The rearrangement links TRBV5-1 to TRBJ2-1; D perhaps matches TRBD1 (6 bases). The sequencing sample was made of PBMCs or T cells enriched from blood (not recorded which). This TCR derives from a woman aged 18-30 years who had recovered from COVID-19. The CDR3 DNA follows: TGCGCCAGCAGCCAACCCCGGACAGTTAACAATGAGCAGTTCTTC. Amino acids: CASSQPRTVNNEQFF.